This T cell receptor (beta chain) was captured in a study of cytomegalovirus exposure and HLA in healthy donors (dated by TCRdb to about 2017). For context, the study as a whole: An earlier analysis of about 560 of the donors reported under 300 Gb of sequence data and 100 million to 120 million unique TCR beta sequences obtained from about 180 million T cells. A later analysis re-analyzed previously published TCR beta repertoires from roughly 690 donors and added high-resolution HLA genotyping to study TCR occurrence patterns. High-throughput TCR immunosequencing, statistical association of individual TCRs with disease status, and machine learning were combined to predict cytomegalovirus infection status. In an earlier analysis of roughly 540 of the donors, high-throughput TCR beta sequencing was used to judge whether each TCR beta V gene segment behaved as functional or pseudogenic. Class I and class II HLA loci were covered by the typing at four-digit resolution. The number of typed donors differed by locus: roughly 629-640 for A, B, C, DRB1 and DQB1; 500 to 550 for DQA1; 600 to 610 for DPA1; and around 450 for DPB1. Among some 400 genotyped donors of the cohort, an average of about 240,000 unique TCR beta nucleotide sequences was sequenced per donor, of which about 18% were non-productive. Five DR-DQ haplotypes were treated as single units for association and clustering because of strong linkage in the cohort. Rather than using new phenotypic data, the later analysis identified candidate immune exposures from TCR beta sequences and from how often those sequences occurred across donors. Along with the roughly 670-subject first cohort, a separate validation cohort of over a hundred different subjects was used. Using immunosequencing, the study profiled T cell repertoires from 550 to 750 subjects and related those repertoires to cytomegalovirus serostatus. The genetic ancestry cluster associated with self-reported Caucasian donors included approximately 85% of the roughly 400 genotyped donors. Alongside the repertoire data, information on donor age, sex, ethnicity and CMV serostatus was compiled. Every repertoire in the discovery cohort had been generated on one and the same sequencing platform. Roughly 300 gigabases of sequencing data and around 80 million unique TCR sequences made up an early release that covered 640 HLA-typed donors. The study aimed to test whether cataloging public T cell receptors could reveal signatures of past pathogen exposure. In a later genetic analysis, genome-wide SNP genotypes for about 55% of the roughly 700 donors were used, and that subset was treated as a discovery cohort.

Trimmed from V: 4 bases; trimmed from J: 5 bases; junction bases lacking a gene match: 9. The CDR3 covers 18 residues, taking in both the cysteine and the phenylalanine. The kept DNA is CDR3 alone, 54 bases in frame from the first base. From the germline V gene (reference sequence), CDR1 is SGHNT and CDR2 is YYREEE. The paper as a whole reports these results and caveats: A later analysis associated some 17,000 TCR beta sequences with specific HLA alleles at a false discovery rate of 0.05. In this cohort, only TCR beta chains were sequenced, and detectable features were limited by the absence of alpha or paired-chain data. A few of the identified cytomegalovirus-associated TCR beta chains were confirmed in vitro to be specific for cytomegalovirus antigens. A group of highly shared sequence variants was considered likely to be a technical artifact of the sequencing pipeline. The classifier was reported to diagnose cytomegalovirus status with high specificity and sensitivity in both the original and validation cohorts. A further reported finding was that TCR beta sequences accurately predicted the HLA-A and HLA-B alleles for most subjects in the first cohort. Several of the top co-occurrence clusters appeared to be linked to parvovirus B19, influenza, CMV and Epstein-Barr virus, according to a later analysis. An earlier analysis of 450 to 750 of the donors showed that most TCR beta V segments appeared in productive rearrangements either about 87% or about 30% of the time, which broadly matched IMGT annotations. According to a later genetic analysis, donors in an Asian-associated ancestry cluster had fewer N-insertions in productive TCRs than the roughly 660-donor mean. The study listed 150 to 200 TCR beta chains as associated with cytomegalovirus. In a later analysis, most CMV-associated TCR beta chains were found to appear HLA-restricted, with HLA associations seemingly driven largely by CMV exposure. Most TCR sequences were seen in very few donors, while some public TCRs were found in many individuals. Immune exposure information for the cohort was limited to CMV serostatus. According to the authors, the approach could potentially be generalized to other disease states and immunological phenotypes. Assigning TCR associations to individual alleles was difficult when HLA alleles, especially DR and DQ, strongly co-occurred. Some IMGT-functional V segments, including TRBV6-2 and TRBV6-3, could not be distinguished by the 87-base-pair reads and were therefore excluded. In a later genetic analysis, a missense DCLRE1C variant was associated with V-gene and J-gene trimming of TCR beta chains, and the association was replicated in an independent cohort. Over 15 rarely observed V segments, including chromosome 9 orphons, were excluded from the earlier analysis of several hundred of the donors because counts were too low. Because HLA typing was missing for some donors at each locus, association tests included only the typed subset. Correlated functional status among segregating V segments might be attributable to linkage disequilibrium, but an unknown experimental factor could not be ruled out. In a later analysis, the rate of TCR association differed among HLA loci, with DRB1 alleles having the most associated TCRs and HLA-C alleles having the fewest. Roughly uniform sequencing depth across donors was assumed in presence/absence analyses, although this assumption may not hold. In a later analysis, HLA-associated TCR beta chains showed more clonal expansion and lower generation probabilities than non-associated chains that were equally common.

In total, around 600 healthy bone marrow donors made up the cohort. All cohort members were sampled while nominally healthy, although unrecorded immune exposures were likely present. The donor tested CMV seronegative and was one of the 352 seronegative cohort members. A peripheral blood sample was provided by each donor, and peripheral blood mononuclear cells were used for TCR beta sequencing. Genomic DNA was extracted from the blood cell samples with the Qiagen DNeasy Blood Extraction Kit. Preparation of the library involved the immunoSEQ multiplex PCR assay. For the multiplex PCR, a mixture combining 60 forward primers for TCR Vbeta segments and 13 reverse primers for TCR Jbeta segments was used. Amplification of the CDR3 region of rearranged TCR beta genes was performed with a multiplex PCR assay on genomic DNA. The Illumina HiSeq System was used to sequence the amplified TCR beta libraries as 87-base-pair reads. The authors' analysis ran thus. In a later analysis, tens of millions of unique TCR beta chains were counted across the 650 to 700 repertoires, and roughly 10 million of these chains were shared by at least two donors. A nearest-neighbor algorithm error-corrected the raw reads and collapsed the reads into unique sequences, merging closely related sequences to remove PCR and sequencing errors. V, D and J gene segments were assigned by aligning CDR3 sequences to IMGT reference sequences. For a sequence to be retained, a match of at least six nucleotides to both a V gene segment and a J gene segment was required. A rearrangement was called productive if the CDR3 had no stop codons and remained in frame with V and J, and every other rearrangement was called non-productive. Following IMGT convention, CDR3 was defined as the stretch from the second conserved V-encoded cysteine up to the conserved J-encoded phenylalanine. The earlier analysis of approximately 500 of the donors excluded sequences that lacked an unambiguous match to a single V gene segment. In an earlier analysis of approximately 560 of the donors, a V segment was called functional when productive rearrangements were above 56.7%, and segregating when the standard deviation between donors exceeded 5%. A statistical classification framework was developed to diagnose cytomegalovirus status using the catalog of TCR beta chain sequences. A later analysis assigned V and J genes by comparing TCR nucleotide sequences with IMGT/GENE-DB human TR gene sequences. The TCRdist pipeline was used in a later analysis to assign CDR3 sequences and most-parsimonious VDJ recombination scenarios. In a later analysis, every TCR beta chain was defined by the combination of its CDR3 amino acid sequence and its V-gene family, and reads without a unique V-gene family were dropped. In a later analysis, fewer than 600 highly shared, low-generation-probability nucleotide sequences were removed to address suspected cross-contamination and a sequencing artifact. In a later analysis, a clonal expansion index was calculated for each public chain from normalized within-repertoire ranks of inferred template counts. Generation probabilities in a later analysis came from a VDJ recombination model fitted to out-of-frame rearrangements, and those results were checked against IGoR. Hypergeometric tests were used in a later analysis to score TCR-TCR, TCR-HLA and TCR-CMV co-occurrence, with a repertoire-size bias correction applied to the TCR pairs. False discovery rates were estimated in a later analysis by permuting HLA or CMV assignments 20 times. A later analysis grouped co-occurring TCRs with DBSCAN, adding TCRdist sequence similarity when clustering within HLA-allele-positive subsets. Repertoires with fewer than 30,000 or more than 120,000 public chains were left out of co-occurrence clustering, as were five repertoires with anomalous nucleotide sharing. Held by TCRdb, this immuneACCESS table contains in-frame sequences only and omits some clones. Under half of the omission traces to an unresolved V gene where checked; the cause of the rest is unknown. For V, J and clone size, that table is used; D and trimming come from the DNA. The sample table records about 150,000 clones; nearly 80% of these occur just once. Approximately 15% of the sample rests with the top ten.

A note on this clone: This clone's antigen is unknown. Base qualities are missing; no much larger clone stands one base away.

This TCR came from a woman aged 40 to 50 in good health and CMV-seronegative. The sequencing input was PBMCs. The sequence is built from TRBV5-4 and TRBJ2-2; TRBD2 matches 15 bases in the middle. CDR3 region: CASSRGLAGGPRTGELFF. The sequenced DNA: TGTGCCAGCAGCCGTGGACTAGCGGGAGGGCCCCGAACCGGGGAGCTGTTTTTT.